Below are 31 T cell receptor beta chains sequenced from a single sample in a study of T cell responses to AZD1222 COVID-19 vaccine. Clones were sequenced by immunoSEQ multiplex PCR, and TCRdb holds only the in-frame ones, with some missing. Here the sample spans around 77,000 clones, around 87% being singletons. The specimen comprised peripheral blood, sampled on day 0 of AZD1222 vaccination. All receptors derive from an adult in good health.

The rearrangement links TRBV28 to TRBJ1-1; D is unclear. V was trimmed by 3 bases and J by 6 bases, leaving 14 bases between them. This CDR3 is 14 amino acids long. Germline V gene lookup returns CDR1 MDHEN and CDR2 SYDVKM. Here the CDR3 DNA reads TGTGCCAGCAGTTTTAATACGAGGGTCTCTGAAGCTTTCTTT. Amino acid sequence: CASSFNTRVSEAFF.

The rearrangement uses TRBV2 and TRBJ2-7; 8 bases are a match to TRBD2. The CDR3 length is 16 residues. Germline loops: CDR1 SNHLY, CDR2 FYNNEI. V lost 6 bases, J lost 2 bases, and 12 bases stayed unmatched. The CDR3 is CASRIQNPGGTYEQYF. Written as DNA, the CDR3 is TGTGCCAGCAGAATACAGAATCCGGGGGGGACCTACGAGCAGTACTTC.

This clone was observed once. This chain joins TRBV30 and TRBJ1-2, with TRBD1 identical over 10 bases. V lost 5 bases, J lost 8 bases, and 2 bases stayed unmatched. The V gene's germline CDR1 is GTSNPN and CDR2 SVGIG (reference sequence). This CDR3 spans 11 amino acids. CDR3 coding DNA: TGTGCCTGGGGGACAGGGGCGGGCTACACCTTC. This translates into CAWGTGAGYTF. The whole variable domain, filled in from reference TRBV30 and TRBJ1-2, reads SQTIHQWPATLVQPVGSPLSLECTVEGTSNPNLYWYRQAAGRGLQLLFYSVGIGQISSEVPQNLSASRPQDRQFILSSKKLLLSDSGFYLCAWGTGAGYTFGSGTRLTVV.

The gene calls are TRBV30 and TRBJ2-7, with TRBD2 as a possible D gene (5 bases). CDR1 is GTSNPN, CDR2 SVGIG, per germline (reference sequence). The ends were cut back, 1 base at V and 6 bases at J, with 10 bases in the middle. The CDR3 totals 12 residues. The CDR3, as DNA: TGTGCCTGGAGTGGACTAAACGGCGAGCAGTACTTC. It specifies CAWSGLNGEQYF.

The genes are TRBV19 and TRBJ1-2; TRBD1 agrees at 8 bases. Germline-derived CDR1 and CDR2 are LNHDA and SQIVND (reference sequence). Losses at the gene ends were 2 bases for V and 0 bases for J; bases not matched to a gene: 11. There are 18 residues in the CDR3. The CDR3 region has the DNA TGTGCCAGTAGTATATCCCTCGGACAGGGACTAGCTAACTATGGCTACACCTTC. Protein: CASSISLGQGLANYGYTF.

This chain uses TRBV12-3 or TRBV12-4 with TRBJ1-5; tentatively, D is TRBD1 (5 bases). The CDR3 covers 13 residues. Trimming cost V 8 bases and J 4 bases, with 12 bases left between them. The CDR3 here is CASSRGLNQPQHF. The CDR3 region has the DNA TGTGCCAGCTCGCGGGGGTTGAATCAGCCCCAGCATTTT.

The chain's CDR3 is CASSPGQGGPYEQYF. Here the CDR3 DNA reads TGTGCCAGCAGCCCCGGGCAGGGGGGGCCCTACGAGCAGTACTTC. V gene TRBV11-3 combines with J gene TRBJ2-7, with D possibly called TRBD1 or TRBD2 (7 bases each). V was shortened by 5 bases and J by 2 bases, with 16 bases between the two germline ends. Germline V gene sequence: CDR1 SGHNT, CDR2 YENEEA. This CDR3 region has 15 residues.

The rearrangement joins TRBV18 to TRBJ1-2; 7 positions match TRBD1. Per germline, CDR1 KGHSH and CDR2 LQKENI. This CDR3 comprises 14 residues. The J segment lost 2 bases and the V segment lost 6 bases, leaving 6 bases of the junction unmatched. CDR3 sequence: CASSPGTENYGYTF. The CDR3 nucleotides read TGTGCCAGCTCTCCCGGGACAGAAAACTATGGCTACACCTTC.

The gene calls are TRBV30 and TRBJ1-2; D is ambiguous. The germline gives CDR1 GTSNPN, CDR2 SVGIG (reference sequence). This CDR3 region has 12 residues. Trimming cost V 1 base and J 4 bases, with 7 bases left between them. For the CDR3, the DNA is TGTGCCTGGAGTGCTGGCCTCTATGGCTACACCTTC. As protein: CAWSAGLYGYTF.

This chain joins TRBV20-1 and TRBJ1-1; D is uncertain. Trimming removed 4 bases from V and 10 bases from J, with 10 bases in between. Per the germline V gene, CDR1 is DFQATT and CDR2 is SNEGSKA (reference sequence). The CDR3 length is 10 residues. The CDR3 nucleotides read TGCAGTGCTACCTCCCTGGCAGCTTTCTTT. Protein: CSATSLAAFF.

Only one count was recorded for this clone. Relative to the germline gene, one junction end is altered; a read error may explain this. CDR3 sequence reads: CASSLGGTRRF. Written as DNA, the CDR3 is TGCGCCAGCAGCTTGGGAGGGACTAGACGTTTC. This rearrangement joins TRBV5-1 to TRBJ2-7; 8 positions match TRBD2. This CDR3 is 11 amino acids long. Germline-derived CDR1 and CDR2 are SGHRS and YFSETQ.

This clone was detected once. The CDR3 loop reads CASSLASGNTEAFF. The CDR3 coding sequence is TGTGCCAGCAGCCTGGCTTCGGGGAACACTGAAGCTTTCTTT. The V gene is TRBV7-9, the J gene TRBJ1-1; D is uncertain. CDR3 size: 14 residues. V lost 5 bases and J 1 base, leaving 11 bases between the germline ends. CDR1 and CDR2 (germline): SEHNR, FQNEAQ (reference sequence). The full variable domain, with the rest looked up from reference TRBV7-9 and TRBJ1-1, is DTGVSQNPRHKITKRGQNVTFRCDPISEHNRLYWYRQTLGQGPEFLTYFQNEAQLEKSRLLSDRFSAERPKGSFSTLEIQRTEQGDSAMYLCASSLASGNTEAFFGQGTRLTVV.

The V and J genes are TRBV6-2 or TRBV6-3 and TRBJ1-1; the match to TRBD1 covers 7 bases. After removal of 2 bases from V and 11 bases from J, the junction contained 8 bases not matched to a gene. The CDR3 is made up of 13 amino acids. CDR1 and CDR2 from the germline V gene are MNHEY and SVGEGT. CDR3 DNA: TGTGCCAGCAGTTACGGTGGACAGGAGGGGGCTTTCTTT. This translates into CASSYGGQEGAFF.

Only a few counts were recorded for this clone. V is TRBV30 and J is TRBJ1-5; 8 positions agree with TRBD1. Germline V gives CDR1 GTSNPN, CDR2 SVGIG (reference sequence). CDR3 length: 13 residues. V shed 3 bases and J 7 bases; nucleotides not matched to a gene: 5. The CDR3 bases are TGTGCCTGGAGCGACAGGGGAGGGCAGCCCCAGCATTTT. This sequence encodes CAWSDRGGQPQHF.

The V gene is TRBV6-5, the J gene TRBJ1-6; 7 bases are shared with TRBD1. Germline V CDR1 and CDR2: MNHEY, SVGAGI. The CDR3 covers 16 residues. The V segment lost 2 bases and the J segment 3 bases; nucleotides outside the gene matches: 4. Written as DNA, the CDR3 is TGTGCCAGCAGTTACCCCGACAGGGTCTATAATTCACCCCTCCACTTT. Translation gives CASSYPDRVYNSPLHF.

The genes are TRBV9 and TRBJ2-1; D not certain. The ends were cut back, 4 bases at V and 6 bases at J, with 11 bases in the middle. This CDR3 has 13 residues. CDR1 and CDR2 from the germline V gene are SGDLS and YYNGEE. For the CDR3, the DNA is TGTGCCAGCAGCACCGGAGCCTCCAATGAGCAGTTCTTC. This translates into CASSTGASNEQFF.

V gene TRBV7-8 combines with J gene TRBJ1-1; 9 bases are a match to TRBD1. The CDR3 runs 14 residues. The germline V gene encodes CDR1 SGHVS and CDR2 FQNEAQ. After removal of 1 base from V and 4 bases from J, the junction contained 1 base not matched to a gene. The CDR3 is CASSLEQGATEAFF. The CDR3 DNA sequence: TGTGCCAGCAGCTTAGAACAGGGGGCCACTGAAGCTTTCTTT.

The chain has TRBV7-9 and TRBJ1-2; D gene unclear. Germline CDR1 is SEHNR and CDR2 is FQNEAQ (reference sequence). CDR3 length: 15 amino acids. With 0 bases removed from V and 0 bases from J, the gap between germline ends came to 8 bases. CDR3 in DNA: TGTGCCAGCAGCTTAGCAGGTTCAGCTAACTATGGCTACACCTTC. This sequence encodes CASSLAGSANYGYTF.

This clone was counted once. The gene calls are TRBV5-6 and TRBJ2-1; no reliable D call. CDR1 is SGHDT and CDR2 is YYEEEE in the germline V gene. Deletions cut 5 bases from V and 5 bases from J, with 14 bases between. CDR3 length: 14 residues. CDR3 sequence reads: CASSAIDVDNEQFF. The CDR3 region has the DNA TGTGCCAGCAGTGCCATAGACGTCGACAATGAGCAGTTCTTC. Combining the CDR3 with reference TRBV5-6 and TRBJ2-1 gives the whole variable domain DAGVTQSPTHLIKTRGQQVTLRCSPKSGHDTVSWYQQALGQGPQFIFQYYEEEERQRGNFPDRFSGHQFPNYSSELNVNALLLGDSALYLCASSAIDVDNEQFFGPGTRLTVL.

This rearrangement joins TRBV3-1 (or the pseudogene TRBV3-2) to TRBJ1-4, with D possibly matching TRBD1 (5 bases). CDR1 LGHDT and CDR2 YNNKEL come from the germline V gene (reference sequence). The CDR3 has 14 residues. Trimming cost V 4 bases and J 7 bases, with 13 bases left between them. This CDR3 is CASSLRAGGEKLFF. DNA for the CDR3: TGTGCCAGCAGCCTAAGGGCCGGGGGTGAAAAACTGTTTTTT.

CDR3 sequence (DNA): TGCGCCAGCAGCCAAGATTTCGGGGAAACTAGCACAGATACGCAGTATTTT. This gives the protein CASSQDFGETSTDTQYF. The chain joins TRBV4-1 to TRBJ2-3, with D possibly being TRBD2 (5 bases). This CDR3 contains 17 residues. Trimming took 0 bases from V and 0 from J, leaving 13 bases between them. In germline, CDR1 is MGHRA, CDR2 YSYEKL.

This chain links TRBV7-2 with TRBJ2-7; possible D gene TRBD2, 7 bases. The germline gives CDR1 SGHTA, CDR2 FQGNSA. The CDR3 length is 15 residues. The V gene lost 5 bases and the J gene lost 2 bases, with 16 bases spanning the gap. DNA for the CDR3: TGTGCCAGCAGCAGAGGGGGGGGCCAGGCCTACGAGCAGTACTTC. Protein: CASSRGGGQAYEQYF.

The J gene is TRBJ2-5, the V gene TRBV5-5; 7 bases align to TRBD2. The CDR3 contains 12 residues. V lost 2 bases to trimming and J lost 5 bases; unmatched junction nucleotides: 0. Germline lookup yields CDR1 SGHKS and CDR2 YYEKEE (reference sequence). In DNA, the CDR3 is TGTGCCAGCAGCTTACTAGCGGAGACCCAGTACTTC. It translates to CASSLLAETQYF.

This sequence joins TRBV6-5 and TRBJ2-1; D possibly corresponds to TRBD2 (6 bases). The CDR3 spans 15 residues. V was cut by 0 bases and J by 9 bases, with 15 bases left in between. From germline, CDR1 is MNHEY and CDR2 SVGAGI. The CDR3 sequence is CASSYSSMGGSEQFF. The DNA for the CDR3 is TGTGCCAGCAGTTACTCGAGTATGGGGGGAAGTGAGCAGTTCTTC.

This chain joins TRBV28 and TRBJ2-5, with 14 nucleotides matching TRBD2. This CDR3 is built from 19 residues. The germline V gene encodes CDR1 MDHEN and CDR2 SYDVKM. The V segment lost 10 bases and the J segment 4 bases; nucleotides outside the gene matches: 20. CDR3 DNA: TGTGCCATCGCAGTTTCGAGGGGACTAGCGGGGGTGGACGGAGAGACCCAGTACTTC. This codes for CAIAVSRGLAGVDGETQYF. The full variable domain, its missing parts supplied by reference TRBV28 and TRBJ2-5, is DVKVTQSSRYLVKRTGEKVFLECVQDMDHENMFWYRQDPGLGLRLIYFSYDVKMKEKGDIPEGYSVSREKKERFSLILESASTNQTSMYLCAIAVSRGLAGVDGETQYFGPGTRLLVL.

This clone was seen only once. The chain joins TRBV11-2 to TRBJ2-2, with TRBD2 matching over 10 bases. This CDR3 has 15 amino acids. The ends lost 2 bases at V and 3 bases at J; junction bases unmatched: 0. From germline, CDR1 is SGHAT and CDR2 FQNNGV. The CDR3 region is CASSLLAGDTGELFF. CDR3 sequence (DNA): TGTGCCAGCAGCTTACTAGCGGGGGACACCGGGGAGCTGTTTTTT.

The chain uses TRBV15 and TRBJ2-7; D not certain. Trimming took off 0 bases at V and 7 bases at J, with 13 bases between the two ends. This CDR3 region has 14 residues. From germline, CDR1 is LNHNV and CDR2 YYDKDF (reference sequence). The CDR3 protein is CATSRDLPQVEQYF. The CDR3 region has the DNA TGTGCCACCAGCAGAGACCTCCCGCAGGTAGAGCAGTACTTC.

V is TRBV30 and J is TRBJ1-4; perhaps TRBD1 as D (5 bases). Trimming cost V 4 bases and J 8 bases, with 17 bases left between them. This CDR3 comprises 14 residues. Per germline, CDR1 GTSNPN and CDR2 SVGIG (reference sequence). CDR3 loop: CAWNGAVNSEKLFF. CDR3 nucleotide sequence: TGTGCCTGGAATGGGGCAGTAAATTCCGAAAAACTGTTTTTT.

CDR3 sequence: CASSWTGPGNTIYF. CDR3 nucleotides: TGTGCCAGCTCCTGGACAGGGCCCGGAAACACCATATATTTT. This chain joins TRBV3-1 (or the pseudogene TRBV3-2) and TRBJ1-3; 8 bases fit TRBD1. This CDR3 spans 14 amino acids. V gave up 8 bases and J gave up 4 bases; unmatched junction bases: 7. Germline V gene data show CDR1 as LGHDT and CDR2 as YNNKEL (reference sequence).

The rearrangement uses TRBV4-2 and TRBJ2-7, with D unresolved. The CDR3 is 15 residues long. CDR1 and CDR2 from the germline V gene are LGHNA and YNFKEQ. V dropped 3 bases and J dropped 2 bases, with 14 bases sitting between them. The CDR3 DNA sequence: TGTGCCAGCAGCCAGCTCTCCGGCGAGACCTACGAGCAGTACTTC. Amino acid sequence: CASSQLSGETYEQYF.

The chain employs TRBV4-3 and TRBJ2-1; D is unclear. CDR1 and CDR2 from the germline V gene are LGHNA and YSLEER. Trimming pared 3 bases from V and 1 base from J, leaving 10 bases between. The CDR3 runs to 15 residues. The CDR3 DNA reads TGCGCCAGCAGCCACCAGTTGGGATCCTACAATGAGCAGTTCTTC. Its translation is CASSHQLGSYNEQFF.